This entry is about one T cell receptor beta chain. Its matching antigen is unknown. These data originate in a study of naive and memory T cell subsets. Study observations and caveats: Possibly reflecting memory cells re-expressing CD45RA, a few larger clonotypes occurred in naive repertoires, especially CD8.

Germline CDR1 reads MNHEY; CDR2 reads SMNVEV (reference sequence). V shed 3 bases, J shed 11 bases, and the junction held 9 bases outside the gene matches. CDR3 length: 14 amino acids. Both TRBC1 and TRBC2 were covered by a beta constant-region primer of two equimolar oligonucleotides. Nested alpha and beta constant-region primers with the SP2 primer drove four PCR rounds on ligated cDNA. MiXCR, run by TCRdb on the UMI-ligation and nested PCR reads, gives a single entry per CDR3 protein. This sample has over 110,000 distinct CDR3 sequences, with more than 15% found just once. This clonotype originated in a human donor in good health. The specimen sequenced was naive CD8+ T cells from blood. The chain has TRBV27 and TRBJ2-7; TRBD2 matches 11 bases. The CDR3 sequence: CASSFGLAGGFKYF. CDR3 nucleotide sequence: TGTGCCAGCAGTTTCGGGCTAGCGGGAGGTTTTAAGTACTTC.